A single sample gave rise to the 22 T cell receptor beta chains below, sequenced in a study of beta chain features in type 1 diabetes. All of the isolated RNA was reverse transcribed, so expressed TCRB transcripts were sequenced. Assay: immunoSEQ multiplex PCR; the TCRdb copy retains only in-frame clones and omits some. Among tens of thousands of clones listed, under 35% were seen once. The sample consisted of stem cell memory CD4+ T cells from blood. These receptor sequences come from a woman under 30 in good health.

The chain uses TRBV9 and TRBJ2-1, with a weak D call TRBD2 (5 bases). The CDR3 totals 15 residues. The germline gives CDR1 SGDLS, CDR2 YYNGEE. The V and J ends lost 4 bases and 3 bases respectively, with 14 bases between them. The CDR3 loop reads CASSPAPRDYNEQFF. The CDR3 nucleotides read TGTGCCAGCAGCCCCGCGCCCCGGGACTACAATGAGCAGTTCTTC.

The chain joins TRBV5-1 to TRBJ2-1; 11 bases match TRBD1. This CDR3 is built from 16 residues. V shed 4 bases and J 4 bases; nucleotides not matched to a gene: 7. CDR1 and CDR2 (germline): SGHRS, YFSETQ. CDR3 sequence reads: CASSKGQGASYNEQFF. CDR3 sequence (DNA): TGCGCCAGCAGCAAAGGACAGGGGGCATCTTACAATGAGCAGTTCTTC.

This clone was found a few times. The rearrangement joins TRBV18 to TRBJ1-1; D is uncertain. Germline CDR1 and CDR2: KGHSH and LQKENI. This CDR3 has 17 residues. The V end was cut by 2 bases, the J end by 0 bases, with 16 bases between. CDR3 coding DNA: TGTGCCAGCTCACCAGGTTTGGCAGTCATGATGAACACTGAAGCTTTCTTT. This translates into CASSPGLAVMMNTEAFF. The whole variable domain, filled in from reference TRBV18 and TRBJ1-1, reads NAGVMQNPRHLVRRRGQEARLRCSPMKGHSHVYWYRQLPEEGLKFMVYLQKENIIDESGMPKERFSAEFPKEGPSILRIQQVVRGDSAAYFCASSPGLAVMMNTEAFFGQGTRLTVV.

The chain carries TRBV30 and TRBJ2-1, with D perhaps matching TRBD2 (5 bases). The CDR3 spans 14 residues. CDR1 GTSNPN and CDR2 SVGIG come from the germline V gene (reference sequence). V was trimmed by 4 bases and J by 4 bases, leaving 14 bases between them. In DNA form, the CDR3 reads TGTGCCTGGACCCCGGACTCCGCTTACAATGAGCAGTTCTTC. Amino acids: CAWTPDSAYNEQFF.

This chain links TRBV11-2 with TRBJ2-3, with 11 positions matching TRBD1. Looked up from germline, CDR1 is SGHAT and CDR2 is FQNNGV. The CDR3 spans 14 residues. The ends lost 5 bases at V and 5 bases at J; junction bases unmatched: 3. The CDR3 region is CASSLGTGGDTQYF. CDR3 in DNA: TGTGCCAGCAGCCTCGGGACAGGGGGAGATACGCAGTATTTT.

This clone appeared a few times. The gene calls are TRBV7-2 and TRBJ2-1, with TRBD2 matching 11 bases. CDR1 is SGHTA, CDR2 FQGNSA, per germline. The trim removed 6 bases at V and 7 bases at J, leaving 8 bases unmatched. The CDR3 runs 15 residues. CDR3 region: CASSWGPSGRNEQFF. CDR3 nucleotide sequence: TGTGCCAGCAGTTGGGGTCCTAGCGGGAGGAATGAGCAGTTCTTC.

This chain uses TRBV6-5 with TRBJ1-2; D possibly corresponds to TRBD1 (5 bases). The CDR3 loop spans 14 amino acids. Germline CDR1 and CDR2: MNHEY and SVGAGI. V was clipped by 5 bases and J by 8 bases, with 18 bases between them. CDR3 nucleotides: TGTGCCAGCAGTCCCCCGGAGGGGATAGGAGGCTACACCTTC. This gives the protein CASSPPEGIGGYTF.

This chain links TRBV6-5 with TRBJ2-7; D is possibly TRBD2 (6 bases). The CDR3 contains 16 residues. Germline CDR1 and CDR2: MNHEY and SVGAGI. Trimming removed 0 bases at V and 0 bases at J, with 12 bases between. Here the CDR3 DNA reads TGTGCCAGCAGTTACTCGGGGGGTGGGAGCTCCTACGAGCAGTACTTC. This encodes CASSYSGGGSSYEQYF.

The V and J genes are TRBV6-1 and TRBJ1-1, with D maybe TRBD1 (6 bases). The CDR3 has 14 amino acids. Per germline, CDR1 MNHNS and CDR2 SASEGT. The V gene lost 1 base and the J gene lost 8 bases, with 14 bases spanning the gap. CDR3 amino acids: CASSEDGARGEAFF. CDR3 bases: TGTGCCAGCAGTGAAGATGGGGCGAGGGGGGAAGCTTTCTTT.

This clone was seen more than once but under ten times. The V gene is TRBV10-3, the J gene TRBJ2-3; the D gene is possibly TRBD2 (5 bases). This CDR3 is built from 14 residues. Germline loops: CDR1 ENHRY, CDR2 SYGVKD. V was pared by 4 bases and J by 1 base, with 9 bases between. CDR3 sequence: CAISGGPGTDTQYF. The CDR3 nucleotides are TGTGCCATCAGTGGCGGGCCTGGCACAGATACGCAGTATTTT.

In this sample, this clone turned up a few times. V gene TRBV30 combines with J gene TRBJ2-1, with D possibly TRBD2 on 5 matching bases. Trimming cost V 2 bases and J 8 bases, with 10 bases left between them. The CDR3 loop spans 12 amino acids. CDR1 is GTSNPN and CDR2 is SVGIG in the germline V gene (reference sequence). The chain's CDR3 is CAWSTFSDEQFF. The CDR3 coding sequence is TGTGCCTGGAGTACCTTTAGCGATGAGCAGTTCTTC.

The chain couples TRBV5-1 to TRBJ1-2, with 8 bases fitting TRBD1. The junction had 10 bases not matched to a gene; V was cut back by 4 bases and J by 8 bases. Germline V CDR1 and CDR2: SGHRS, YFSETQ. This CDR3 region has 14 residues. The CDR3 DNA reads as TGCGCCAGCAGCATAGATCAGGGGGCAAAAGGCTACACCTTC. Residues: CASSIDQGAKGYTF. Complete variable domain (other parts from reference TRBV5-1 and TRBJ1-2): KAGVTQTPRYLIKTRGQQVTLSCSPISGHRSVSWYQQTPGQGLQFLFEYFSETQRNKGNFPGRFSGRQFSNSRSEMNVSTLELGDSALYLCASSIDQGAKGYTFGSGTRLTVV.

This clone turned up a few times. The V and J genes are TRBV5-6 and TRBJ2-2; 8 bases match TRBD1. This CDR3 has 15 amino acids. CDR1 and CDR2 from the germline V gene are SGHDT and YYEEEE. The V and J ends lost 4 bases and 7 bases, in that order; junction bases with no gene match: 9. The CDR3 loop reads CASSEGQAFGGELFF. The CDR3 DNA follows: TGTGCCAGCAGCGAGGGACAGGCGTTCGGCGGGGAGCTGTTTTTT.

The chain uses TRBV19 and TRBJ2-2; 9 bases align to TRBD2. The J segment lost 3 bases and the V segment lost 2 bases, leaving 10 bases of the junction unmatched. This CDR3 contains 18 residues. Looked up from germline, CDR1 is LNHDA and CDR2 is SQIVND (reference sequence). DNA of the CDR3: TGTGCCAGTAGTATATGGGGTAGCGGGAGAGAATACACCGGGGAGCTGTTTTTT. Translating gives CASSIWGSGREYTGELFF.

This sequence joins TRBV2 and TRBJ2-7; 11 bases are a match to TRBD2. The CDR3 loop spans 14 amino acids. CDR1 is SNHLY and CDR2 is FYNNEI in the germline V gene. Unmatched junction bases numbered 6, after V lost 11 bases and J lost 0 bases. The CDR3 sequence is CAGQTSGTSYEQYF. In DNA form, the CDR3 reads TGTGCCGGACAGACTAGCGGGACCTCCTACGAGCAGTACTTC.

The rearrangement links TRBV5-5 to TRBJ2-4; 11 bases map to TRBD1. Germline trimming cut 3 bases from V and 0 bases from J; bases unmatched to any gene: 8. The germline V gene has CDR1 SGHKS and CDR2 YYEKEE (reference sequence). CDR3 length: 18 amino acids. The CDR3 DNA reads TGTGCCAGCAGCTCCCGGGACAGGGGGATACTAGCCAAAAACATTCAGTACTTC. Translation: CASSSRDRGILAKNIQYF.

There are a few counts of this clone. This chain joins TRBV30 and TRBJ2-1; TRBD1 matches at 10 bases. Germline lookup yields CDR1 GTSNPN and CDR2 SVGIG (reference sequence). The V and J ends lost 2 bases and 10 bases, in that order; junction bases with no gene match: 11. The CDR3 spans 15 residues. Written as DNA, the CDR3 is TGTGCCTGGAGTCGACGGACAGGGGGGCAACCCGAGCAGTTCTTC. It translates to CAWSRRTGGQPEQFF.

This rearrangement joins TRBV6-5 to TRBJ1-5; D gene uncertain. CDR3 length: 15 residues. Trimming left V 6 bases short and J 2 bases short, with 14 bases between. CDR1 and CDR2 from the germline V gene are MNHEY and SVGAGI. The CDR3 DNA sequence: TGTGCCAGCAGGAGCGAGAACGGGGGCAATCAGCCCCAGCATTTT. This gives the protein CASRSENGGNQPQHF.

The chain carries TRBV5-1 and TRBJ1-1; 8 bases are a match to TRBD1. Germline loops: CDR1 SGHRS, CDR2 YFSETQ. The ends lost 3 bases at V and 4 bases at J; junction bases unmatched: 5. CDR3 length: 14 amino acids. CDR3 sequence: CASSWTGIVTEAFF. CDR3 coding DNA: TGCGCCAGCAGCTGGACAGGGATAGTCACTGAAGCTTTCTTT.

This clone was detected once. The chain recombines TRBV20-1 with TRBJ2-7; 8 positions match TRBD1. The CDR3 is made up of 11 amino acids. After removal of 8 bases from V and 5 bases from J, the junction contained 5 bases not matched to a gene. Germline lookup yields CDR1 DFQATT and CDR2 SNEGSKA (reference sequence). For the CDR3, the DNA is TGCAGTCCCAGACAGGGGAACGAGCAGTACTTC. Translation: CSPRQGNEQYF.

The chain employs TRBV7-9 and TRBJ1-6, with D tentatively TRBD1 (5 bases). This CDR3 is 15 amino acids long. Trimming removed 1 base at V and 6 bases at J, with 10 bases between. Germline CDR1 SEHNR, CDR2 FQNEAQ (reference sequence). The CDR3 loop is CASSLVGGGNSPLHF. As DNA, the CDR3 is TGTGCCAGCAGCTTAGTCGGGGGGGGTAATTCACCCCTCCACTTT.

The chain recombines TRBV18 with TRBJ1-1; D uncertain. Trimming shortened V by 7 bases and J by 0 bases, and 18 bases separated the two germline ends. CDR3 length equals 16 residues. Germline V lookup: CDR1 KGHSH, CDR2 LQKENI. CDR3 sequence: CASLEGTPLLNTEAFF. CDR3 DNA: TGTGCCAGCTTGGAGGGCACACCTCTCCTGAACACTGAAGCTTTCTTT.